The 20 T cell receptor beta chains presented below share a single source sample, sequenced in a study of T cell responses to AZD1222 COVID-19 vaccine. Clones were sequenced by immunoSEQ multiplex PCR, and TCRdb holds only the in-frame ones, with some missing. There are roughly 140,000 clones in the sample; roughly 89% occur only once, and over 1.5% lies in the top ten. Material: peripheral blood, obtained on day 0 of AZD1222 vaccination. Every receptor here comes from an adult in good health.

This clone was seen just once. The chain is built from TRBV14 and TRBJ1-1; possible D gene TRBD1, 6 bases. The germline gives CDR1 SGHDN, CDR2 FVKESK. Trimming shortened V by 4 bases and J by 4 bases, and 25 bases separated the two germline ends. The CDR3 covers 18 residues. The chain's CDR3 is CASSPFLVSGVGTTEAFF. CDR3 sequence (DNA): TGTGCCAGCAGCCCATTCTTAGTTTCAGGGGTCGGGACCACTGAAGCTTTCTTT.

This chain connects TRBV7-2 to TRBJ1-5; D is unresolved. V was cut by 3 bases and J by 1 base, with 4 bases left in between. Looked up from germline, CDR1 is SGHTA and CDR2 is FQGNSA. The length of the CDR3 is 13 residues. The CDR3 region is CASSFYSNQPQHF. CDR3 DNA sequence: TGTGCCAGCAGCTTTTACAGCAATCAGCCCCAGCATTTT.

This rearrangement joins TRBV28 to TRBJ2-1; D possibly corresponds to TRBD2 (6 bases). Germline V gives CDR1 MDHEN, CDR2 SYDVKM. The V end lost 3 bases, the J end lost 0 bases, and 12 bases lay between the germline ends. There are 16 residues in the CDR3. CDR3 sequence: CASSFTSGYSYNEQFF. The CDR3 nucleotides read TGTGCCAGCAGTTTTACGAGCGGGTACTCCTACAATGAGCAGTTCTTC.

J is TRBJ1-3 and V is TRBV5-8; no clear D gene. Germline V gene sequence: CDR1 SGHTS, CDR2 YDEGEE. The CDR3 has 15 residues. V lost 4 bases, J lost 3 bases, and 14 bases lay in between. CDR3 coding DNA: TGTGCCAGCAGCCCAAGAGGGCGACTTGGAAACACCATATATTTT. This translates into CASSPRGRLGNTIYF.

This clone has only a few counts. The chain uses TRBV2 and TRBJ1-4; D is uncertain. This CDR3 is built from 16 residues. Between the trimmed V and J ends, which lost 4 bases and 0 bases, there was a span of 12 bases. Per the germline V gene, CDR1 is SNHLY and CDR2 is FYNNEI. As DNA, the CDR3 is TGTGCCAGCAGTGCCCACGGAGCCTCAACTAATGAAAAACTGTTTTTT. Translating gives CASSAHGASTNEKLFF.

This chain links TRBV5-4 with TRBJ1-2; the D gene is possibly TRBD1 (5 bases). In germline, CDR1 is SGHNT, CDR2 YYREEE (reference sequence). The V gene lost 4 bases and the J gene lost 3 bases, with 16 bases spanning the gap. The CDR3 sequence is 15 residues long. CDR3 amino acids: CASSPGTFTDYGYTF. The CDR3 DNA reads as TGTGCCAGCAGCCCTGGGACCTTCACGGACTATGGCTACACCTTC.

In DNA, the CDR3 is TGTGCCATCAGTCCCCGGGACAGGGCGACCTACGAGCAGTACTTC. Translation: CAISPRDRATYEQYF. J is TRBJ2-7 and V is TRBV10-3, with 9 bases lining up with TRBD1. CDR3 length: 15 amino acids. CDR1 and CDR2 (germline): ENHRY, SYGVKD. With 5 bases clipped from V and 2 bases from J, the junction kept 7 bases outside the gene matches.

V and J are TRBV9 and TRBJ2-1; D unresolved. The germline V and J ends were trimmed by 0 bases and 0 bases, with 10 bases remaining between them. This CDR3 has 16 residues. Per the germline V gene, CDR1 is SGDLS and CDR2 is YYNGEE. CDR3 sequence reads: CASSVGVSFSYNEQFF. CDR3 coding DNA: TGTGCCAGCAGCGTAGGCGTCTCCTTCTCCTACAATGAGCAGTTCTTC.

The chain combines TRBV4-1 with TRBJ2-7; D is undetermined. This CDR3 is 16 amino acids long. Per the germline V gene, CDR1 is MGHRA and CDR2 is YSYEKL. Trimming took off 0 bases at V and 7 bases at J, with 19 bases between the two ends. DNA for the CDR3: TGCGCCAGCAGCCAAGATATGTGGGTTCTTGCGCGGGAGCAGTACTTC. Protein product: CASSQDMWVLAREQYF.

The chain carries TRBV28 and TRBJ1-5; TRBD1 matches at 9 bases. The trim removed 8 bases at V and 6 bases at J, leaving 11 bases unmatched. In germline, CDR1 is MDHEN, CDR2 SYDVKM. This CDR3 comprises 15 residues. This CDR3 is CASPRDRVWGQPQHF. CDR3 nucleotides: TGTGCCAGCCCCCGGGACAGGGTGTGGGGTCAGCCCCAGCATTTT.

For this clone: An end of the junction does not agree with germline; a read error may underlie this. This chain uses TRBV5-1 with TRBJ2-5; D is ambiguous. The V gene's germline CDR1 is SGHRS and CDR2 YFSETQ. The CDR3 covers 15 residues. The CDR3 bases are TGCGCTAGCAGTAAGACGGCCAGCGTGCAAGAGACCCAGTACTTC. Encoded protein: CASSKTASVQETQYF.

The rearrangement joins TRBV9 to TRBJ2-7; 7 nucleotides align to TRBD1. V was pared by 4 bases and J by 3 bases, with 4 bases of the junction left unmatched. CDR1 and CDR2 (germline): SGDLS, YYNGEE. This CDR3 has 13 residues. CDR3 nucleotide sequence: TGTGCCAGCAGCCGGGACAGTTTCTACGAGCAGTACTTC. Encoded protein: CASSRDSFYEQYF.

This CDR3 reads CASSGGQPNQPQHF. The CDR3, as DNA: TGTGCCAGCAGCGGGGGACAGCCGAATCAGCCCCAGCATTTT. The chain combines TRBV12-1 with TRBJ1-5; TRBD1, the table's D call, lacks a check against the DNA. TRBV12-1 is annotated as a pseudogene. CDR3 size: 14 residues.

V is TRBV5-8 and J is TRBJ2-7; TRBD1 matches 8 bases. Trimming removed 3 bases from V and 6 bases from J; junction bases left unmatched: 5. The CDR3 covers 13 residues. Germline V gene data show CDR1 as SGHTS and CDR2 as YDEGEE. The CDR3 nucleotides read TGTGCCAGCAGCTATGACAGGGGATCCGAGCAGTACTTC. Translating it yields CASSYDRGSEQYF.

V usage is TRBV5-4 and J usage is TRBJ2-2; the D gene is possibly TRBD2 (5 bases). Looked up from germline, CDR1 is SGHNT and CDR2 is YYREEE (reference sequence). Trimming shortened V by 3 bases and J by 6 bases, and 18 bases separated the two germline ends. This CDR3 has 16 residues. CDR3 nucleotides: TGTGCCAGCAGCTCGGAGGCCGGGATAGGGTCCGGGGAGCTGTTTTTT. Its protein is CASSSEAGIGSGELFF.

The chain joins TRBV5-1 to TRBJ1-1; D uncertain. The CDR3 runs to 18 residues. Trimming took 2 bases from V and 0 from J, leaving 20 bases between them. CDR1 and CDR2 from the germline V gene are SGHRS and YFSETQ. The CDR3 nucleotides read TGCGCCAGCAGCTTAACGCCCTGGAGCAGAGTCATGAACACTGAAGCTTTCTTT. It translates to CASSLTPWSRVMNTEAFF.

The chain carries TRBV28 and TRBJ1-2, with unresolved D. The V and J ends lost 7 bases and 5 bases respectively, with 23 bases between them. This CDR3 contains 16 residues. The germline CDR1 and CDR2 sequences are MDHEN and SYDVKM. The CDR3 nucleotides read TGTGCCAGCACCCTCCCCGCCGTGCAGGAGGTTTATGGCTACACCTTC. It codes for CASTLPAVQEVYGYTF.

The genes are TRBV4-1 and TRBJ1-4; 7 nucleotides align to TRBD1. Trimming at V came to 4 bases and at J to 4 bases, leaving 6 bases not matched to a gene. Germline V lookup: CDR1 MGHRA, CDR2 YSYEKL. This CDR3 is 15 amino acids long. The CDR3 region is CASSLTGRGNEKLFF. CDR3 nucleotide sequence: TGCGCCAGCAGCCTGACAGGGAGGGGTAATGAAAAACTGTTTTTT.

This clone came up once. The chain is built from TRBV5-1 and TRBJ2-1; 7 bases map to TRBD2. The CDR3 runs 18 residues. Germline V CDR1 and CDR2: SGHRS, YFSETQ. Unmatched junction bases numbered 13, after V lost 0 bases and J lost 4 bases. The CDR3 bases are TGCGCCAGCAGCTTGGGGGTCAGGCTAGCGGATCAATACAATGAGCAGTTCTTC. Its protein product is CASSLGVRLADQYNEQFF.

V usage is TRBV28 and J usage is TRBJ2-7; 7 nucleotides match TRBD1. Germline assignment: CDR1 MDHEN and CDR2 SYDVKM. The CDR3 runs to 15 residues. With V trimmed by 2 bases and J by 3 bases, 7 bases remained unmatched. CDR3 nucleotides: TGTGCCAGCAGTTTAGCGCGAGGGGGCGACTACGAGCAGTACTTC. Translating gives CASSLARGGDYEQYF.